This entry is about one TCR beta chain. No antigen is known for it. The sample contains more than one DNA sequence encoding this CDR3. This CDR3 is 16 amino acids long. CDR1 is LGHNA, CDR2 YSLEER, per germline. The J segment lost 4 bases and the V segment lost 1 base, leaving 5 bases of the junction unmatched. This specimen belongs to a study of CD8+ T cells in alopecia areata. Study-wide results and caveats: Researchers report lesional scalp, most notably alopecia totalis/universalis, outstripped normal scalp in clonality. Scalp clonality and expanded CD8+ clones among the top 100 were significantly decreased by tofacitinib.

Treatment: oral pan-JAK inhibitor, 5-10 mg twice daily. cDNA serving as the sequencing template came from extracted, reverse transcribed RNA. Using immunoSEQ multiplex PCR, the repertoire was profiled, and TCRdb retains in-frame clones only, with some absent. The sample gives fewer than 250,000 clones, under 70% of which show up once; about 4% is in the top ten. The sample was CD4+ T cells sorted from blood, taken at week 4, from a patient treated with tofacitinib. The rearrangement uses TRBV4-3 and TRBJ2-3; 10 bases align to TRBD2. The sequence derives from a human donor with alopecia areata. CDR3 nucleotides: TGCGCCAGCAGCCAAGCAGCTAGCGGGGGTTCAGATACGCAGTATTTT. This translates into CASSQAASGGSDTQYF.